This entry describes one T cell receptor (beta chain). Which antigen it targets is not known. No base quality information exists; no much larger clone differs at one position. The sample is drawn from a study of PD-1 blockade in classical Hodgkin lymphoma (dated by TCRdb to 2019 to 2021). With regard to the full study: Nivolumab dosing was 3 mg/kg intravenously every 2 weeks, continuing until either disease progression or unacceptable toxicity. To define a peripheral blood immune signature of response to PD-1 blockade in classical Hodgkin lymphoma, the study combined TCR beta sequencing with CyTOF.

The time point label on this specimen signifies: cycle 4 day 1 (C4D1), after more than 5 weeks of nivolumab. Every trial patient had relapsed after autologous stem cell transplantation, and cohorts A, B and C differed in prior brentuximab vedotin exposure. A total of 50 to 70 patients with relapsed/refractory classical Hodgkin lymphoma made up the trial cohort, and each patient's best overall response was complete response, partial response or progressive disease. Single-agent nivolumab was administered to trial patients in the multi-cohort phase II CheckMate 205 trial. Best overall response was determined by an independent review committee according to the 2007 International Working Group response criteria. Trial PBMCs were collected just before the start of nivolumab (C1D1) and during therapy at cycle 2 day 1 and cycle 4 day 1. Peripheral blood was collected in 8 mL Vacutainer Cell Preparation Tubes, from which PBMCs were isolated by centrifugation and then cryopreserved.

The Qiagen DNeasy kit was used to extract genomic DNA from unsorted PBMCs and from the negatively selected CD4+ and CD8+ fractions. Amplification of TCR beta CDR3 regions was done by immunoSEQ multiplex PCR with primers that anneal to V and J segments. A synthetic immune receptor repertoire was used to minimize amplification bias, and remaining bias was computationally removed after sequencing. Turning to the authors' computational methods: Custom Python scripts were used to quantify repertoire diversity as the Shannon entropy index. Unsorted, CD4+ and CD8+ repertoires were analyzed separately, except in combined analyses where CD4+ and CD8+ sequences were merged in silico. A clone counted as expanded when the clone's frequency after treatment rose at least 2-fold relative to C1D1, and clones undetected at baseline were given a pseudocount of 0.5. Clones with 0 or 1 copy at C1D1 were defined as singleton clones, while clones with 2 or more copies were defined as non-singleton clones. Clones expanded in unsorted samples were labelled as CD4+, CD8+ or unknown by matching protein sequences in sorted samples from the same patient. Diversity changes from C1D1 to C4D1 were tested in paired samples using Wilcoxon tests. This is the immuneACCESS table as TCRdb keeps it, with only in-frame sequences that have V and J called. A part of the clones is gone; compared with another copy, unresolved V genes explain less than half, and the rest is unexplained. The DNA gave D and trimming, while V, J and clone size come from that table. Across this sample there are around 90,000 clones, with around 78% seen only once. The ten most abundant clones make up roughly 10% of the sample.

Points the paper makes about the study in general: Among trial patients, those achieving complete response had baseline diversity similar to that of newly diagnosed patients, while diversity was significantly lower in partial responders and progressors. Newly diagnosed patients were reported to have lower baseline TCR diversity than healthy donors, and relapsed/refractory patients were reported to have lower baseline TCR diversity still. Diversity was lower in patients who began nivolumab less than 1 year after ASCT, so these patients were left out of later analyses to avoid confounding by immune reconstitution. Only a single clinical trial cohort was studied, and what caused the repertoire differences, possibly disease activity or prior therapy, remained undefined. A significant rise by C4D1 was seen in CD4+ but not CD8+ TCR diversity (p=0.0027 vs p=0.16), with the rise being most apparent in complete responders (p=0.02).

From the cysteine up to the phenylalanine, the CDR3 has a length of 20 residues. The kept DNA is CDR3 alone, 60 bases in frame from the first base. V lost 0 bases and J lost 1 base, and the count of bases not matched to a germline gene is 13. The germline V gene (reference sequence) yields LNHNV for CDR1 and YYDKDF for CDR2. The receptor was isolated from a human donor with classical Hodgkin lymphoma. The rearrangement joined TRBV15 to TRBJ2-7, with 12 junctional bases fitting TRBD2. The material sequenced was peripheral blood mononuclear cells (PBMCs), taken before the fourth cycle of nivolumab. The DNA reads TGTGCCACCAGCAGAGACCCCCCTCGACTAGCGGGAGTAGGGTCCTACGAGCAGTACTTC. Its amino acids are CATSRDPPRLAGVGSYEQYF.